This is a list of T cell receptor beta chains from one sample in a study of technical replicates of blood from several donors. Clones were sequenced by immunoSEQ multiplex PCR, and TCRdb holds only the in-frame ones, with some missing. The data show around 80,000 clones, around 94% seen once. The sequenced sample consisted of T cells isolated from PBMCs. Receptors originate from a human donor in good health. The CDR3 runs from the conserved cysteine through the conserved F or W. Each record gives: J gene, V gene, D gene, clone size, CDR3 protein, CDR3 DNA. D genes are given only for firm matches. Some rows mark clone size as missing; the rest say once, few, many or name a class of expanded clone.

j_call: TRBJ1-3; v_call: TRBV4-2; d_call: NA; clone_size: NA; cdr3_aa: CASSQVLRGTGNTIYF; cdr3_nt: TGTGCCAGCAGCCAAGTTCTACGGGGAACTGGAAACACCATATATTTT
j_call: TRBJ2-1; v_call: TRBV9; d_call: NA; clone_size: NA; cdr3_aa: CASSVSQHGSMDYNEQFF; cdr3_nt: TGTGCCAGCAGCGTTTCTCAGCACGGGTCAATGGACTACAATGAGCAGTTCTTC
j_call: TRBJ2-7; v_call: TRBV6-5; d_call: TRBD1; clone_size: NA; cdr3_aa: CASSYSGTAYEQYF; cdr3_nt: TGTGCCAGCAGTTACTCAGGGACAGCCTACGAGCAGTACTTC
j_call: TRBJ2-7; v_call: TRBV10-3; d_call: NA; clone_size: once; cdr3_aa: CAISEMSGKQYF; cdr3_nt: TGTGCCATCAGTGAGATGTCGGGGAAGCAGTACTTC
j_call: TRBJ1-2; v_call: TRBV6-5; d_call: NA; clone_size: NA; cdr3_aa: CASSRFESGGYGYTF; cdr3_nt: TGTGCCAGCAGTCGATTCGAGTCGGGGGGCTATGGCTACACCTTC
j_call: TRBJ2-1; v_call: TRBV29-1; d_call: TRBD1; clone_size: NA; cdr3_aa: CSPRALATGNNEQFF; cdr3_nt: TGCAGCCCCCGAGCACTTGCGACAGGGAACAATGAGCAGTTCTTC
j_call: TRBJ1-2; v_call: TRBV29-1; d_call: NA; clone_size: NA; cdr3_aa: CAFTLYGYTF; cdr3_nt: TGCGCCTTTACTCTATATGGCTACACCTTC
j_call: TRBJ1-1; v_call: TRBV18; d_call: TRBD1; clone_size: once; cdr3_aa: CASSPSTGGFTEAFF; cdr3_nt: TGTGCCAGCTCACCATCGACAGGGGGCTTCACTGAAGCTTTCTTT
j_call: TRBJ1-4; v_call: TRBV7-2; d_call: NA; clone_size: NA; cdr3_aa: CASSLASEKLFF; cdr3_nt: TGTGCCAGCAGCTTAGCCAGTGAAAAACTGTTTTTT
j_call: TRBJ2-7; v_call: TRBV6-6; d_call: NA; clone_size: NA; cdr3_aa: CASRPSSTPYEQYF; cdr3_nt: TGTGCCAGCAGACCCTCTTCTACTCCCTACGAGCAGTACTTC
j_call: TRBJ2-7; v_call: TRBV5-4; d_call: NA; clone_size: NA; cdr3_aa: CASSFRDEQYF; cdr3_nt: TGTGCCAGCAGCTTTCGGGACGAGCAGTACTTC
j_call: TRBJ2-1; v_call: TRBV28; d_call: TRBD2; clone_size: NA; cdr3_aa: CASSLSYGLAGGVGQFF; cdr3_nt: TGTGCCAGCAGTTTATCCTACGGACTAGCGGGAGGGGTAGGGCAGTTCTTC
j_call: TRBJ2-6; v_call: TRBV7-3; d_call: NA; clone_size: NA; cdr3_aa: CASSFLRPSGSGANVLTF; cdr3_nt: TGTGCCAGCAGCTTCCTACGGCCCAGCGGCTCTGGGGCCAACGTCCTGACTTTC
j_call: TRBJ1-2; v_call: TRBV11-3; d_call: TRBD1; clone_size: NA; cdr3_aa: CASSPVGDSLLNYGYTF; cdr3_nt: TGTGCCAGCAGCCCAGTGGGGGACAGCCTACTGAATTATGGCTACACCTTC
j_call: TRBJ2-7; v_call: TRBV2; d_call: TRBD2; clone_size: NA; cdr3_aa: CASISLSGRSYEQYF; cdr3_nt: TGTGCCAGCATCTCCCTTAGCGGGAGAAGCTACGAGCAGTACTTC
j_call: TRBJ2-5; v_call: TRBV19; d_call: TRBD2; clone_size: NA; cdr3_aa: CASSEREFRETQYF; cdr3_nt: TGTGCCAGTAGTGAGCGGGAGTTTAGAGAGACCCAGTACTTC
j_call: TRBJ1-4; v_call: TRBV28; d_call: NA; clone_size: NA; cdr3_aa: CASSLMDVSGKLFF; cdr3_nt: TGTGCCAGCAGTTTAATGGACGTTAGCGGAAAACTGTTTTTT
j_call: TRBJ2-7; v_call: TRBV7-8; d_call: TRBD1; clone_size: NA; cdr3_aa: CASSLEGAYSYEQYF; cdr3_nt: TGTGCCAGCAGCTTAGAGGGGGCGTATTCCTACGAGCAGTACTTC
j_call: TRBJ2-5; v_call: TRBV5-1; d_call: NA; clone_size: once; cdr3_aa: CASSLIGRETQYF; cdr3_nt: TGCGCCAGCAGCTTGATAGGGAGGGAGACCCAGTACTTC
j_call: TRBJ1-4; v_call: TRBV27; d_call: TRBD1; clone_size: NA; cdr3_aa: CASSTRPTGALRGRNEKLFF; cdr3_nt: TGTGCCAGCAGTACCCGACCCACAGGGGCCCTTCGGGGGAGGAATGAAAAACTGTTTTTT
j_call: TRBJ2-5; v_call: TRBV9; d_call: NA; clone_size: NA; cdr3_aa: CASSVGLQGTQYF; cdr3_nt: TGTGCCAGCAGCGTAGGACTACAAGGGACCCAGTACTTC